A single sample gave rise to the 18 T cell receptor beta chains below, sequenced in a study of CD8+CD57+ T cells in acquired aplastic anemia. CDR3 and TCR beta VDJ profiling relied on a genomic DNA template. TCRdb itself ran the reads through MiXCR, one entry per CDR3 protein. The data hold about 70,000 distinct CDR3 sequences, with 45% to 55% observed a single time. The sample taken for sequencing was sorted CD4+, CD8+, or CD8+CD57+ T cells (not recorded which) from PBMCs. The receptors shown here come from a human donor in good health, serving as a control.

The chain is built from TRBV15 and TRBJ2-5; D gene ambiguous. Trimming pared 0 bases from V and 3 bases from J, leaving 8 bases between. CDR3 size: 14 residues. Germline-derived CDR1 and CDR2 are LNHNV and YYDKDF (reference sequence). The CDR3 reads CATSRDRTEETQYF. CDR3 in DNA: TGTGCCACCAGCAGAGATCGAACAGAAGAGACCCAGTACTTC.

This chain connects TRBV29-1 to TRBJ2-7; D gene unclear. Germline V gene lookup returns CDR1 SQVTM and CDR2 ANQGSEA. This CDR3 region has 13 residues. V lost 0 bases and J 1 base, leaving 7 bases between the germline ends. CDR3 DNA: TGCAGCGTTGAAGATCACAGATCCTACGAGCAGTACTTC. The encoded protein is CSVEDHRSYEQYF.

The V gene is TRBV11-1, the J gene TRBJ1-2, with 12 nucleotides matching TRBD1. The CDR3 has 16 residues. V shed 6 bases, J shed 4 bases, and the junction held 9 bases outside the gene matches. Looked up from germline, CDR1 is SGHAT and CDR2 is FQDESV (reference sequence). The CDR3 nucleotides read TGTGCCAGCAGTGAAACCGGGACAGGGGGCCCCTATGGCTACACCTTC. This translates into CASSETGTGGPYGYTF.

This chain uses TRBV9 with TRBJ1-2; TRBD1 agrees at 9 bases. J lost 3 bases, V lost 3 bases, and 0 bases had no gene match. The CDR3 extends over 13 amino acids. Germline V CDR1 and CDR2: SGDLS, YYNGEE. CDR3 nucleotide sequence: TGTGCCAGCAGCGGGGACAGGGACTATGGCTACACCTTC. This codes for CASSGDRDYGYTF.

The DNA of the CDR3 is TGTGCCAGTAGAACAGGGACAGGGTATGGCTACACCTTC. It is translated as CASRTGTGYGYTF. The chain combines TRBV19 with TRBJ1-2; 9 bases match TRBD1. Germline lookup yields CDR1 LNHDA and CDR2 SQIVND (reference sequence). J gave up 5 bases and V 6 bases, and 4 bases lay outside the gene matches. The CDR3 runs to 13 residues.

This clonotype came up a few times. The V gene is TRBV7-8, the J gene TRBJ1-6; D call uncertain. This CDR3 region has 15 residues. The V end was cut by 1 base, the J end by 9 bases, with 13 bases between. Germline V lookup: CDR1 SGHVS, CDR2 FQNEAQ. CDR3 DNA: TGTGCCAGCAGCTTAGAAGCGGGGATTCGTTCACCCCTCCACTTT. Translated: CASSLEAGIRSPLHF.

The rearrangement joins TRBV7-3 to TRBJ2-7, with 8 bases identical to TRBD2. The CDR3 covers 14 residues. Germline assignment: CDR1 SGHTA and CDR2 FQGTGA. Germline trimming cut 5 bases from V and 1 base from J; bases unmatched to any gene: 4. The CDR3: CASSQTSASYEQYF. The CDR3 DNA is TGTGCCAGCAGCCAGACTAGCGCTTCCTACGAGCAGTACTTC.

The CDR3 loop is CASSLRSTSGMNTGELFF. DNA for the CDR3: TGTGCCAGCTCACTACGGTCTACTAGCGGGATGAACACCGGGGAGCTGTTTTTT. V is TRBV18 and J is TRBJ2-2, with 10 bases fitting TRBD2. This CDR3 contains 18 residues. Trimming at V came to 4 bases and at J to 1 base, leaving 9 bases not matched to a gene. Per germline, CDR1 KGHSH and CDR2 LQKENI.

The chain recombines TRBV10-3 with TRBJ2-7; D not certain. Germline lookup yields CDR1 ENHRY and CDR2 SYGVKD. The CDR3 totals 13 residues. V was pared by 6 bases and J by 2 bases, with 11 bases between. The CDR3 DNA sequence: TGTGCCATCAGGGACGGCGAAACCTACGAGCAGTACTTC. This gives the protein CAIRDGETYEQYF.

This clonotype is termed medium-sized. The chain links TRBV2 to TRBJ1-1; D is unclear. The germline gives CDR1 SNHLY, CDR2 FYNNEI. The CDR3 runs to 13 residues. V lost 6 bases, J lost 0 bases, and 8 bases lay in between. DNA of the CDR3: TGTGCCAGCAGCGAGGGAATGAACACTGAAGCTTTCTTT. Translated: CASSEGMNTEAFF.

In DNA, the CDR3 is TGTGCCAGCAGACACCGGGACAGGGACTCACCCCTCCACTTT. The encoded protein is CASRHRDRDSPLHF. The V and J genes are TRBV2 and TRBJ1-6; 9 bases match TRBD1. V lost 6 bases and J lost 10; bases outside the gene matches: 7. Germline V lookup: CDR1 SNHLY, CDR2 FYNNEI. The CDR3 has 14 amino acids.

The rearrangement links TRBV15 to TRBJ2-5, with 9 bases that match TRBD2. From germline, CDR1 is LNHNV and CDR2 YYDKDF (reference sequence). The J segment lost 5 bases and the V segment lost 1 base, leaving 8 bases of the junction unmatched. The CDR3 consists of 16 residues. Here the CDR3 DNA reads TGTGCCACCAGCAGAGTCCCGACTAGCGGTGGGGAGACCCAGTACTTC. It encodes CATSRVPTSGGETQYF.

CDR3 protein: CASSPRDLQNNEQFF. Written as DNA, the CDR3 is TGTGCCAGTAGTCCCCGGGACTTGCAAAACAATGAGCAGTTCTTC. This chain uses TRBV19 with TRBJ2-1; tentatively, D is TRBD2 (6 bases). This CDR3 region has 15 residues. Germline lookup yields CDR1 LNHDA and CDR2 SQIVND (reference sequence). V gave up 5 bases and J gave up 5 bases, with 16 bases separating them.

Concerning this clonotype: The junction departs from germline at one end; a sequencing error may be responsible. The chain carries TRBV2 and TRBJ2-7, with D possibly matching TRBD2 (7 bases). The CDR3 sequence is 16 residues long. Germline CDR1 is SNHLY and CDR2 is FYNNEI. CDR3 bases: TGTGCCAGCAGTGTGAGGGGGGGGAAGGATTACAACGAGCAATACTTC. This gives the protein CASSVRGGKDYNEQYF.

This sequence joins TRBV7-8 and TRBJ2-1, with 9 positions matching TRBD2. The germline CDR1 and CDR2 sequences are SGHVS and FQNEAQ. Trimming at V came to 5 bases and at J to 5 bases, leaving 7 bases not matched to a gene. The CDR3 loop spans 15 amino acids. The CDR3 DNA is TGTGCCAGCAGCCGAAGCGGGAGGACCCACAATGAGCAGTTCTTC. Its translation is CASSRSGRTHNEQFF. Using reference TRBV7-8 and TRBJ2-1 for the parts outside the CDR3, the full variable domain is GAGVSQSPRYKVAKRGQDVALRCDPISGHVSLFWYQQALGQGPEFLTYFQNEAQLDKSGLPSDRFFAERPEGSVSTLKIQRTQQEDSAVYLCASSRSGRTHNEQFFGPGTRLTVL.

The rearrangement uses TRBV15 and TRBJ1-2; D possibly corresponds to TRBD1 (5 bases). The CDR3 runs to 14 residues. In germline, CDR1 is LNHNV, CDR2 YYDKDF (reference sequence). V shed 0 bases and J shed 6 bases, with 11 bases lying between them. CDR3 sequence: CATSRDRDFNGYTF. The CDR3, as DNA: TGTGCCACCAGCAGAGATAGGGACTTTAATGGCTACACCTTC.

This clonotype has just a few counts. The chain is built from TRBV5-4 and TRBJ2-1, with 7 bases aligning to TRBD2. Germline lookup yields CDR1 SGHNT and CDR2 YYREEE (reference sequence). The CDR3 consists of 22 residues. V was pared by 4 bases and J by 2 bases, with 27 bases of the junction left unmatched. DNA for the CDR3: TGTGCCAGCAGCGACCCCCAAGAGAGGGAGGGGCCCCCTTTAAAGGCCTACAATGAGCAGTTCTTC. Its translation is CASSDPQEREGPPLKAYNEQFF.

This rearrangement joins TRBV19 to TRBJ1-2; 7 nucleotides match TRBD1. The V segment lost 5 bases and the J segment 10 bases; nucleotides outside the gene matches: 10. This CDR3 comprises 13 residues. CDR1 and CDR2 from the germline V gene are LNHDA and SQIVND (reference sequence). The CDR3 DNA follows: TGTGCCAGTAGTGGGGGACAGCGGGGGGACTACACCTTC. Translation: CASSGGQRGDYTF.